These T cell receptor beta chains were read from a single sample in a study of identical twins. TCRdb re-analysed the 5' RACE reads in MiXCR, keeping a single row per CDR3 protein. This table holds approximately 680,000 distinct CDR3 sequences, less than 9% found once. The sample also formed part of further work on yellow fever vaccine responses in identical twins.

Sequencing was carried out using PBMCs. Source of these receptors: a woman younger than 30 in good health. Both conserved end residues are part of each CDR3. Fields, in order: CDR3 DNA, CDR3 protein, V gene, J gene, clone size, D gene. The D gene is left open where the match is weak. Clone size is shown for a subset of rows, as once, few, many or a class of expanded clone.

TGTGCCAGCAGTTACCTACAGACAGGGCGGGCAGATACGCAGTATTTT,CASSYLQTGRADTQYF,TRBV6-5,TRBJ2-3,-,TRBD1
TGTGCCATCAGTGAAAGGGGGCTCCAAGAGACCCAGTACTTC,CAISERGLQETQYF,TRBV10-3,TRBJ2-5,-,TRBD1
TGCAGCGTTGTGACTAGCGGGGGGAGCTCCTACAATGAGCAGTTCTTC,CSVVTSGGSSYNEQFF,TRBV29-1,TRBJ2-1,few,TRBD2
TGTGCCAGCAGTGAATTGTGGGACCCCTCCTACAATGAGCAGTTCTTC,CASSELWDPSYNEQFF,TRBV2,TRBJ2-1,once,-
TGTGCCAGCAGTTTTTTGGTAGGCCTCGCGAACACCGGGGAGCTGTTTTTT,CASSFLVGLANTGELFF,TRBV12-3/TRBV12-4,TRBJ2-2,many,-
TGTGCCATCAGTGAGTCAAATTACCAGCCCCAGCATTTT,CAISESNYQPQHF,TRBV10-3,TRBJ1-5,many,-
TGCAGCGTTGAAGGGACGGTCTCCTACAATGAGCAGTTCTTC,CSVEGTVSYNEQFF,TRBV29-1,TRBJ2-1,many,-
TGTGCCAGCAACGTCAAAGGGTGGGAGACCCAGTACTTC,CASNVKGWETQYF,TRBV7-9,TRBJ2-5,many,-
TGTGCCAGCAGCGTCGGCCCTCCGGATTACAATGAGCAGTTCTTC,CASSVGPPDYNEQFF,TRBV9,TRBJ2-1,few,-
TGTGCCAGCAATCAAGACAGGGGGAACACTGAAGCTTTCTTT,CASNQDRGNTEAFF,TRBV12-3/TRBV12-4,TRBJ1-1,many,TRBD1
TGCGCCAGCAGCCAAGGGGTTCCGGGACAGGGGTTGTACGAGCAGTACTTC,CASSQGVPGQGLYEQYF,TRBV4-1,TRBJ2-7,few,TRBD1
TGTGCCAGCAGTGCTTGGGAAACGTACGAGCAGTACTTC,CASSAWETYEQYF,TRBV2,TRBJ2-7,few,-
TGTGCCAGCAGCTTACCTAGCAACTACGAGCAGTACTTC,CASSLPSNYEQYF,TRBV7-9,TRBJ2-7,-,-
TGCAGCGTTGAAAGACAGGTTGGAGAAAAACTGTTTTTT,CSVERQVGEKLFF,TRBV29-1,TRBJ1-4,many,-
TGTGCCAGCAGATCAGGGAATGAAAAACTGTTTTTT,CASRSGNEKLFF,TRBV28,TRBJ1-4,-,-
TGTGCCATCAGTGGCGCAGGGACTATAAACGAGCAGTACTTC,CAISGAGTINEQYF,TRBV10-3,TRBJ2-7,few,TRBD2
TGTGCCAGCAGTTTAAGGTGGGACAGGGGGCTTCGAACTGAAGCTTTCTTT,CASSLRWDRGLRTEAFF,TRBV12-3/TRBV12-4,TRBJ1-1,few,TRBD1
TGTGCCAGCAGTTTTCCCAATCTAAACTACGAGCAGTACTTC,CASSFPNLNYEQYF,TRBV28,TRBJ2-7,-,-
TGTGCCAGCAGCTTACTTCCCCCCCGGAACTTAGCAGATACGCAGTATTTT,CASSLLPPRNLADTQYF,TRBV7-9,TRBJ2-3,many,-
TGTGCCAGCAGTGACCGACAGACACCTAACTATGGCTACACCTTC,CASSDRQTPNYGYTF,TRBV28,TRBJ1-2,-,-
TGCGCCAGCAGCCAGTTGTACGCAGATACGCAGTATTTT,CASSQLYADTQYF,TRBV4-1,TRBJ2-3,many,-
TGCGCCAGCAGCTTGGATGTGGCGCCGGTCACTGAAGCTTTCTTT,CASSLDVAPVTEAFF,TRBV5-1,TRBJ1-1,few,-
TGTGCCAGCAGTCCCCCTTGGGGCAGGAAACCAACCGAAAATGAGCAGTTCTTC,CASSPPWGRKPTENEQFF,TRBV2,TRBJ2-1,-,-
TGTGCCAGCAGCTTAGGGGGCCAAAAAGAGACCCAGTACTTC,CASSLGGQKETQYF,TRBV7-6,TRBJ2-5,many,-
TGTGCCAGCAGGACCTCCGAGGGGGGGTCAGAGACCCAGTACTTC,CASRTSEGGSETQYF,TRBV12-3/TRBV12-4,TRBJ2-5,once,-
TGTGCCAGCAGCGGACAGGGGGTAGAAGGCTACACCTTC,CASSGQGVEGYTF,TRBV7-9,TRBJ1-2,-,TRBD1
TGCAGTGCTAGAAACTGGGCAGCTGGGGACGATGAGCAGTTCTTC,CSARNWAAGDDEQFF,TRBV20-1,TRBJ2-1,few,-
TGTGCCAGCAGCTTAGGGCCGGACTCTGGAAACACCATATATTTT,CASSLGPDSGNTIYF,TRBV11-2,TRBJ1-3,few,-
TGTGCCAGCAGCTTGAAAGGCCAAGAGACCCAGTACTTC,CASSLKGQETQYF,TRBV5-5,TRBJ2-5,many,-
TGTGCCAGCAGCCAAGATGGGCTCAGAAACATTCAGTACTTC,CASSQDGLRNIQYF,TRBV14,TRBJ2-4,few,-
TGTGCCAGCAGCCAAATAGCGGGAGGGCTATCGCAGACCCAGTACTTC,CASSQIAGGLSQTQYF,TRBV3-1,TRBJ2-5,many,TRBD2
TGCGCCAGCGGACAGGTACAAGAGACCCAGTACTTC,CASGQVQETQYF,TRBV5-1,TRBJ2-5,-,TRBD1
TGTGCCAGCAGTCGGCTAGTTACAGATACGCAGTATTTT,CASSRLVTDTQYF,TRBV6-1,TRBJ2-3,many,-
TGTGCCAGCCGTGTTGGTAAAGGGGTGTATGGCTACACCTTC,CASRVGKGVYGYTF,TRBV12-3/TRBV12-4,TRBJ1-2,many,-
TGCAGTGCGGACCCCGGGACTAGCGGAAAGGATACGCAGTATTTT,CSADPGTSGKDTQYF,TRBV20-1,TRBJ2-3,few,TRBD2
TGTGCCAGCAGCTTACGGGTTGGGACTAGCGGGAGCCGCGGGGAGCTGTTTTTT,CASSLRVGTSGSRGELFF,TRBV11-3,TRBJ2-2,-,TRBD2
TGTGCCAGCAGCCCCCGGGGGAGGCAAGAGTTGGAAGCTTTCTTT,CASSPRGRQELEAFF,TRBV7-9,TRBJ1-1,many,-
TGTGCCAGCAGTCCGGCGGTAGCGGGAGTTCCCCATGAGCAGTTCTTC,CASSPAVAGVPHEQFF,TRBV28,TRBJ2-1,many,TRBD2
TGTGCCAGCAGCCAAGCAGGGTCGAGCAATCAGCCCCAGCATTTT,CASSQAGSSNQPQHF,TRBV3-1,TRBJ1-5,many,-
TGCGCCAGCAGCCAAGAAGCGCCCGGGACTAGCGGGGGTGAGATGGAGACCCAGTACTTC,CASSQEAPGTSGGEMETQYF,TRBV4-1,TRBJ2-5,many,TRBD2
TGCGCCAGCAGCTTGGTGGTGGATTTGAACACCGGGGAGCTGTTTTTT,CASSLVVDLNTGELFF,TRBV5-1,TRBJ2-2,many,-
TGCAGCGTTGAAGATGGGGTCACACTAGGAGCTTTCTTT,CSVEDGVTLGAFF,TRBV29-1,TRBJ1-1,few,-
TGTGCCAGCAGTTTAGACTTGAGGGATTACGAGCAGTACTTC,CASSLDLRDYEQYF,TRBV12-3/TRBV12-4,TRBJ2-7,few,-
TGTGCCAGCAGTTTCGGGGTGGGTAGCGGGGTTACCGGGGATGAGCAGTTCTTC,CASSFGVGSGVTGDEQFF,TRBV28,TRBJ2-1,many,TRBD2
TGTGCCAGCAGCGTAGGGGGGACGTTGTTGTTGATTGGGAGTGAGCAGTTCTTC,CASSVGGTLLLIGSEQFF,TRBV9,TRBJ2-1,many,-
TGCAGTGCTAGAGGGGGGTCTGGACCCGGGGAGCTGTTTTTT,CSARGGSGPGELFF,TRBV20-1,TRBJ2-2,few,-
TGTGCCTCCTCTCTAAGGGGGCCCGGGGAGCTGTTTTTT,CASSLRGPGELFF,TRBV15,TRBJ2-2,few,TRBD1
TGCAGTGCAGCCCGGACAGGGACCTTGAACACTGAAGCTTTCTTT,CSAARTGTLNTEAFF,TRBV20-1,TRBJ1-1,-,TRBD1
TGTGCCAGCAGCCTAGGGGCCCGGTGGGGGCAAGAGACCCAGTACTTC,CASSLGARWGQETQYF,TRBV11-2,TRBJ2-5,-,-
TGCAGTGCGGGCCGGGAGGCCTACGAGCAGTACTTC,CSAGREAYEQYF,TRBV20-1,TRBJ2-7,few,TRBD2
TGCAGTGCTAGCTTGAACACTGAAGCTTTCTTT,CSASLNTEAFF,TRBV20-1,TRBJ1-1,many,-
TGTGCCAGCAGTCCCCGGTCAGTTCAAGATACGCAGTATTTT,CASSPRSVQDTQYF,TRBV12-3/TRBV12-4,TRBJ2-3,many,-
TGTGCCAGCAGGGATCAGAGCTCCTATAATTCACCCCTCCACTTT,CASRDQSSYNSPLHF,TRBV27,TRBJ1-6,many,-
TGCAGTGCTAGAGATCTAGCGGGAGCTGCAGAGACCCAGTACTTC,CSARDLAGAAETQYF,TRBV20-1,TRBJ2-5,-,TRBD2
TGTGCCAGCTCACCACGCTTGACGACCCCAGAAGATACGCAGTATTTT,CASSPRLTTPEDTQYF,TRBV18,TRBJ2-3,few,-
TGTGCCAGCAGCTTAGTCCCGACAGGGGGGTTAGATGAGCAGTTCTTC,CASSLVPTGGLDEQFF,TRBV11-2,TRBJ2-1,few,TRBD1